The 17 T cell receptor beta chains listed next were all sequenced from one sample in a study of post-analysis software for immune sequencing data. General study findings and limits: Elevated frequency relative to controls characterized four or five TRBV segments in patients, TRBV5-6, TRBV5-1 and TRBV20-1 among them.

These receptors' targets are unknown. Unique molecular identifiers were built into the TCR beta cDNA libraries. TCRdb used MiXCR to reprocess the PCR reads, holding one entry per CDR3 protein. The table has more than 450,000 distinct CDR3 sequences, roughly 45% seen once. Sequences were obtained from blood. These receptors originate from a girl aged 5-17 years with multiple sclerosis.

The chain recombines TRBV6-6 with TRBJ2-7; TRBD1 matches 7 bases. CDR1 and CDR2 (germline): MNHNY, SVGAGI (reference sequence). The CDR3 covers 14 residues. Trimming at V came to 7 bases and at J to 6 bases, leaving 12 bases not matched to a gene. The chain's CDR3 is CASKPRDRVSEQYF. The CDR3 DNA reads as TGTGCCAGCAAGCCCCGGGACAGAGTTTCCGAGCAGTACTTC.

The rearrangement links TRBV29-1 to TRBJ1-3; perhaps TRBD1 as D (5 bases). The germline V gene encodes CDR1 SQVTM and CDR2 ANQGSEA. CDR3 length equals 14 residues. V lost 4 bases to trimming and J lost 3 bases, with 13 bases between them. CDR3 bases: TGCAGCGTTGTTGCCAGGGCAGGTGGAAACACCATATATTTT. Residues: CSVVARAGGNTIYF.

This clonotype was seen only a few times. The chain carries TRBV29-1 and TRBJ1-4; no reliable D call. Deletions cut 2 bases from V and 7 bases from J, with 5 bases between. The CDR3 extends over 11 amino acids. Germline loops: CDR1 SQVTM, CDR2 ANQGSEA. The CDR3: CSVETGEKLFF. CDR3 nucleotide sequence: TGCAGCGTTGAAACCGGTGAAAAACTGTTTTTT.

This clonotype came up a few times. The chain uses TRBV5-1 and TRBJ2-4; D is unclear. This CDR3 is 20 amino acids long. The germline V gene has CDR1 SGHRS and CDR2 YFSETQ. Trimming stripped 0 bases from V and 3 bases from J, with 25 bases between. The CDR3 protein is CASSLVVGHLLSFSKNIQYF. The CDR3, as DNA: TGCGCCAGCAGCTTGGTGGTCGGGCACTTACTAAGCTTTAGCAAAAACATTCAGTACTTC.

This sequence joins TRBV12-3 or TRBV12-4 and TRBJ1-4, with D possibly being TRBD1 (5 bases). This CDR3 is 14 amino acids long. Deletions cut 5 bases from V and 8 bases from J, with 15 bases between. The CDR3 is CASSVGPKVEKLFF. The DNA of the CDR3 is TGTGCCAGCAGTGTGGGGCCCAAAGTCGAAAAACTGTTTTTT.

This chain joins TRBV5-1 and TRBJ2-3; D call uncertain. Germline values: CDR1 SGHRS, CDR2 YFSETQ. The CDR3 has 15 residues. V lost 0 bases, J lost 0 bases, and 8 bases lay in between. The CDR3 nucleotides read TGCGCCAGCAGCTTGGAAGTGGCCAGCACAGATACGCAGTATTTT. The encoded protein is CASSLEVASTDTQYF.

The J gene is TRBJ1-2, the V gene TRBV4-1; maybe TRBD1 (6 bases). V dropped 1 base and J dropped 2 bases, with 17 bases sitting between them. This CDR3 has 17 residues. CDR1 and CDR2 (germline): MGHRA, YSYEKL. CDR3 region: CASSQGDRPVPNYGYTF. The CDR3 bases are TGCGCCAGCAGCCAAGGCGACAGGCCCGTCCCCAACTATGGCTACACCTTC.

V gene TRBV6-5 combines with J gene TRBJ2-4; D unclear. The V end was cut by 5 bases, the J end by 5 bases, with 10 bases between. Per germline, CDR1 MNHEY and CDR2 SVGAGI. The CDR3 is 13 amino acids. The CDR3 sequence: CASSPFAQNIQYF. As DNA, the CDR3 is TGTGCCAGCAGTCCTTTCGCCCAAAACATTCAGTACTTC.

About this clonotype: This is likely a read error, given that the CDR3 carries no conserved phenylalanine or tryptophan at its end. V and J are TRBV20-1 and TRBJ2-7; 9 bases are shared with TRBD1. Germline lookup yields CDR1 DFQATT and CDR2 SNEGSKA (reference sequence). The CDR3 sequence is 11 residues long. The CDR3 loop is CRTGGQEAQYL. The CDR3 DNA follows: TGCAGAACAGGGGGCCAAGAGGCCCAGTACTTA.

This clonotype was picked up a small number of times. CDR3 region: CASSPAGGYHYGYTF. The CDR3 bases are TGTGCCAGCAGTCCTGCGGGAGGGTACCATTATGGCTACACCTTC. V gene TRBV12-3 or TRBV12-4 combines with J gene TRBJ1-2; D is unresolved. This CDR3 region has 15 residues. Between the trimmed V and J ends, which lost 5 bases and 5 bases, there was a span of 18 bases.

The chain has TRBV2 and TRBJ2-1; 10 bases agree with TRBD2. The closer fit of TRBJ2-7 to the DNA end suggests the J call may be wrong. CDR3 size: 15 residues. Germline V CDR1 and CDR2: SNHLY, FYNNEI. As DNA, the CDR3 is TGTGCCAGCAGTGACACTAGCGGGGAAGCCAATGAGCAGTACTTC. Its protein product is CASSDTSGEANEQYF.

The chain links TRBV15 to TRBJ1-1; D is undetermined. The germline gives CDR1 LNHNV, CDR2 YYDKDF (reference sequence). The germline V and J ends were trimmed by 0 bases and 4 bases, with 9 bases remaining between them. The CDR3 spans 14 residues. The CDR3 loop is CATSRDRSITEAFF. The CDR3, as DNA: TGTGCCACCAGCAGAGATCGTAGTATCACTGAAGCTTTCTTT.

The chain is built from TRBV6-1 and TRBJ2-3; 10 nucleotides agree with TRBD2. Looked up from germline, CDR1 is MNHNS and CDR2 is SASEGT. The CDR3 runs to 15 residues. V was clipped by 6 bases and J by 4 bases; unmatched bases: 7. In DNA form, the CDR3 reads TGTGCCAGCAGCTCAATAGCGGGGGGCGCAGATACGCAGTATTTT. Residues: CASSSIAGGADTQYF.

V is TRBV10-3 and J is TRBJ2-3; D uncertain. In germline, CDR1 is ENHRY, CDR2 SYGVKD. Trimming left V 6 bases short and J 0 bases short, with 19 bases between. CDR3 length: 17 residues. CDR3 residues: CAISASGSTTSTDTQYF. The CDR3 bases are TGTGCCATCAGCGCCTCGGGCTCCACTACTAGCACAGATACGCAGTATTTT.

J is TRBJ2-3 and V is TRBV7-6; D ambiguous. This CDR3 contains 13 residues. The ends were cut back, 5 bases at V and 5 bases at J, with 11 bases in the middle. Germline lookup yields CDR1 SGHVS and CDR2 FNYEAQ. For the CDR3, the DNA is TGTGCCAGCAGCGCCCTGAGCTTAGATACGCAGTATTTT. Encoded protein: CASSALSLDTQYF.

The chain couples TRBV7-3 to TRBJ1-1, with TRBD1 matching 9 bases. CDR3 size: 16 residues. CDR1 SGHTA and CDR2 FQGTGA come from the germline V gene. The junction had 9 bases not matched to a gene; V was cut back by 5 bases and J by 2 bases. The CDR3 DNA reads as TGTGCCAGCAGCCTAGGGACAGGGTATGGAAACACTGAAGCTTTCTTT. Its protein product is CASSLGTGYGNTEAFF.

The genes are TRBV20-1 and TRBJ1-1; weak D call: TRBD1 (6 bases). The V gene lost 0 bases and the J gene lost 6 bases, with 17 bases spanning the gap. CDR1 and CDR2 (germline): DFQATT, SNEGSKA (reference sequence). The CDR3 consists of 15 residues. In nucleotides, the CDR3 is TGCAGTGCTAGAGATTTAGACGGACAGCTGCCTGAAGCTTTCTTT. It codes for CSARDLDGQLPEAFF.